Given below is one T cell receptor (beta chain) in context. Its matching antigen is unknown. This entry is derived from a study of cytomegalovirus exposure and HLA in healthy donors. Study details: Membership in the Caucasian-associated ancestry cluster was found for around 81% of a few hundred genotyped donors.

Broader study findings: Other equally common chains were less clonally expanded than HLA-associated TCR beta chains, a later analysis showed. For presence/absence analyses, sequencing depth was assumed to be roughly uniform across donors. Later analysis associated a missense DCLRE1C variant with TCR beta V- and J-gene trimming.

It was with 60 Vbeta and 13 Jbeta primers that the PCR ran. Data came from immunoSEQ multiplex PCR; TCRdb stores just in-frame clones and leaves some out. This table has around 150,000 clones, more than 80% appearing once. The sequenced material came from PBMCs. The clonotype originates from a woman aged 40 to 50 in good health and CMV-seropositive.

The DNA of the CDR3 is TGTGCCAGCAGCCCCGCAGGCGGCCGGGAGATAAATGAGCAGTTCTTC. Translated, it gives CASSPAGGREINEQFF. This rearrangement joins TRBV9 to TRBJ2-1; TRBD2 might be the D (6 bases). Germline lookup yields CDR1 SGDLS and CDR2 YYNGEE. This CDR3 is built from 16 residues. V was shortened by 4 bases and J by 7 bases, with 21 bases between the two germline ends.